The 25 T cell receptor beta chains listed next were all sequenced from one sample in a study of blood T cell repertoires in COVID-19. Clones were read by immunoSEQ multiplex PCR, and TCRdb kept only the in-frame ones, dropping some. The table lists over 200,000 clones, nearly 90% of them singletons, with roughly 12% in the top ten. Sequenced: peripheral blood. Receptors originate from a woman aged 18-29 years who had recovered from COVID-19.

The V and J genes are TRBV5-4 and TRBJ1-2; D is ambiguous. Trimming removed 0 bases from V and 4 bases from J, with 13 bases in between. This CDR3 comprises 15 residues. CDR1 and CDR2 (germline): SGHNT, YYREEE (reference sequence). CDR3 DNA sequence: TGTGCCAGCAGCTTGGGCCCTTCGGGTCTCTATGGCTACACCTTC. It translates to CASSLGPSGLYGYTF.

The V gene is TRBV19, the J gene TRBJ2-1, with a possible D match to TRBD2 (5 bases). Per germline, CDR1 LNHDA and CDR2 SQIVND (reference sequence). CDR3 length: 14 residues. Deletions cut 4 bases from V and 3 bases from J, with 10 bases between. CDR3 DNA: TGTGCCAGTAGTACCGACTATCTCTACAATGAGCAGTTCTTC. It encodes CASSTDYLYNEQFF.

In its sample, this clone was seen once. This chain uses TRBV9 with TRBJ2-1; weak D call: TRBD2 (6 bases). Germline V gene data show CDR1 as SGDLS and CDR2 as YYNGEE. V lost 0 bases and J 7 bases, leaving 11 bases between the germline ends. The CDR3 sequence is 14 residues long. CDR3 sequence (DNA): TGTGCCAGCAGCGTAGGAACTAGCAGAAATGAGCAGTTCTTC. Amino acid sequence: CASSVGTSRNEQFF.

This clone was recorded once. V gene TRBV7-9 combines with J gene TRBJ2-5; D is perhaps TRBD1 (5 bases). Germline CDR1 and CDR2: SEHNR and FQNEAQ (reference sequence). The V end was cut by 1 base, the J end by 3 bases, with 9 bases between. CDR3 length: 14 amino acids. In DNA form, the CDR3 reads TGTGCCAGCAGCTTAGTTTCAGGGAAAGAGACCCAGTACTTC. This codes for CASSLVSGKETQYF. Full variable domain (missing parts from reference TRBV7-9 and TRBJ2-5): DTGVSQNPRHKITKRGQNVTFRCDPISEHNRLYWYRQTLGQGPEFLTYFQNEAQLEKSRLLSDRFSAERPKGSFSTLEIQRTEQGDSAMYLCASSLVSGKETQYFGPGTRLLVL.

The chain combines TRBV19 with TRBJ1-2; 8 nucleotides match TRBD1. J lost 6 bases, V lost 3 bases, and 6 bases had no gene match. Germline CDR1 reads LNHDA; CDR2 reads SQIVND (reference sequence). This CDR3 contains 14 residues. The CDR3 sequence is CASSISGGVHGYTF. Here the CDR3 DNA reads TGTGCCAGTAGTATCTCAGGGGGCGTCCATGGCTACACCTTC.

The chain carries TRBV3-1 (or the pseudogene TRBV3-2) and TRBJ2-5; TRBD2 agrees at 7 bases. The CDR3 runs to 16 residues. Germline V CDR1 and CDR2: LGHDT, YNNKEL (reference sequence). Trimming cost V 4 bases and J 2 bases; bases outside gene matches: 10. CDR3 sequence reads: CASSPGGRINQETQYF. CDR3 nucleotide sequence: TGTGCCAGCAGCCCCGGGGGGAGGATAAATCAAGAGACCCAGTACTTC.

This clone was detected only once. The J gene is TRBJ2-7, the V gene TRBV7-2; tentative D call: TRBD2 (6 bases). Germline CDR1 SGHTA, CDR2 FQGNSA. This CDR3 contains 14 residues. Trimming stripped 0 bases from V and 2 bases from J, with 8 bases between. DNA for the CDR3: TGTGCCAGCAGCTTAGCGCGGGGCCCCTACGAGCAGTACTTC. Translating it yields CASSLARGPYEQYF.

V and J are TRBV7-9 and TRBJ2-1; 7 bases are a match to TRBD1. CDR3 size: 15 residues. V lost 0 bases, J lost 4 bases, and 3 bases stayed unmatched. Germline CDR1 reads SEHNR; CDR2 reads FQNEAQ (reference sequence). This CDR3 reads CASSLAQGRYNEQFF. CDR3 nucleotide sequence: TGTGCCAGCAGCTTAGCACAGGGGAGATACAATGAGCAGTTCTTC.

The V call is TRBV25-1, the J call TRBJ2-7; TRBD2 is a possible D gene (5 bases). This CDR3 comprises 14 residues. Germline V gene lookup returns CDR1 MGHDK and CDR2 SYGVNS. Trimming removed 2 bases at V and 2 bases at J, with 10 bases between. CDR3 residues: CASSESRTAYEQYF. As DNA, the CDR3 is TGTGCCAGCAGTGAAAGCAGGACTGCCTACGAGCAGTACTTC.

This clone was observed once. V and J are TRBV19 and TRBJ2-1; D gene unclear. V was trimmed by 4 bases and J by 0 bases, leaving 13 bases between them. The V gene's germline CDR1 is LNHDA and CDR2 SQIVND (reference sequence). CDR3 size: 16 residues. The DNA of the CDR3 is TGTGCCAGTAGTACGCGGAGCCGGAGCTCCTACAATGAGCAGTTCTTC. This gives the protein CASSTRSRSSYNEQFF.

V and J are TRBV5-6 and TRBJ1-6; weak D call: TRBD1 (5 bases). V shed 0 bases and J shed 0 bases, with 10 bases lying between them. The germline gives CDR1 SGHDT, CDR2 YYEEEE. This CDR3 spans 17 amino acids. DNA of the CDR3: TGTGCCAGCAGCTTGGGGACAATTAGCTCCTATAATTCACCCCTCCACTTT. As protein: CASSLGTISSYNSPLHF.

This chain connects TRBV11-2 to TRBJ2-1, with D perhaps matching TRBD2 (6 bases). The germline V gene encodes CDR1 SGHAT and CDR2 FQNNGV. V dropped 5 bases and J dropped 4 bases, with 18 bases sitting between them. CDR3 length: 16 residues. Here the CDR3 DNA reads TGTGCCAGCAGCATGAAAGGAGGGCCGGATTACAATGAGCAGTTCTTC. This translates into CASSMKGGPDYNEQFF.

The chain's CDR3 is CASSFRGTGGFYGYTF. CDR3 DNA sequence: TGTGCCAGCAGTTTTCGGGGGACAGGGGGCTTTTATGGCTACACCTTC. The chain is built from TRBV27 and TRBJ1-2; 12 bases match TRBD1. Germline loops: CDR1 MNHEY, CDR2 SMNVEV (reference sequence). J gave up 5 bases and V 3 bases, and 7 bases lay outside the gene matches. The CDR3 runs to 16 residues.

This CDR3 is CASSSTSGRNYEQYF. The CDR3 coding sequence is TGTGCCAGCAGCTCTACTAGCGGGAGAAACTACGAGCAGTACTTC. The chain has TRBV11-2 and TRBJ2-7, with 11 bases fitting TRBD2. The CDR3 has 15 residues. The V and J ends lost 4 bases and 3 bases, in that order; junction bases with no gene match: 5. Germline-derived CDR1 and CDR2 are SGHAT and FQNNGV.

This chain joins TRBV27 and TRBJ2-3; 8 positions match TRBD1. The CDR3 runs 15 residues. The germline gives CDR1 MNHEY, CDR2 SMNVEV (reference sequence). The ends lost 5 bases at V and 3 bases at J; junction bases unmatched: 7. CDR3 sequence: CASSPRQGWTDTQYF. The CDR3 nucleotides are TGTGCCAGCAGTCCCCGACAGGGGTGGACAGATACGCAGTATTTT.

The V gene is TRBV5-6, the J gene TRBJ2-7, with TRBD2 identical over 9 bases. The germline CDR1 and CDR2 sequences are SGHDT and YYEEEE. V lost 2 bases and J lost 3; bases outside the gene matches: 9. The CDR3 contains 16 residues. CDR3 sequence (DNA): TGTGCCAGCAGCTTTAAGACTAGCGGTAAGCTCTACGAGCAGTACTTC. It is translated as CASSFKTSGKLYEQYF.

The chain recombines TRBV7-6 with TRBJ2-5; TRBD2 agrees at 12 bases. V was pared by 1 base and J by 3 bases, with 9 bases of the junction left unmatched. Germline CDR1 SGHVS, CDR2 FNYEAQ. The CDR3 is made up of 18 amino acids. The CDR3 DNA sequence: TGTGCCAGCAGCTTAGGTTACTCGGCTAGCGGGAGGGAAGAGACCCAGTACTTC. Amino acids: CASSLGYSASGREETQYF.

The chain recombines TRBV25-1 with TRBJ2-7, with 12 bases lining up with TRBD2. The CDR3 runs to 16 residues. V gave up 3 bases and J gave up 2 bases; unmatched junction bases: 5. Looked up from germline, CDR1 is MGHDK and CDR2 is SYGVNS. The CDR3 DNA reads as TGTGCCAGCAGTGATCCAGCTAGCGGGAGGGCCTACGAGCAGTACTTC. It translates to CASSDPASGRAYEQYF.

This chain links TRBV7-6 with TRBJ2-1; TRBD2 aligns across 13 bases. CDR1 is SGHVS, CDR2 FNYEAQ, per germline. V lost 4 bases and J lost 6; bases outside the gene matches: 12. The CDR3 covers 18 residues. The CDR3 DNA is TGTGCCAGCAGCTCCGGACTAGCGGGAGCGGAGGTTCCCAATGAGCAGTTCTTC. Translated, it gives CASSSGLAGAEVPNEQFF.

The chain employs TRBV6-5 and TRBJ1-2; 7 positions agree with TRBD1. The V gene's germline CDR1 is MNHEY and CDR2 SVGAGI. This CDR3 contains 14 residues. Trimming cost V 2 bases and J 8 bases; bases outside gene matches: 8. The CDR3, as DNA: TGTGCCAGCAGTTACAGGGGGCCGGGTGGAGGCTACACCTTC. This codes for CASSYRGPGGGYTF.

V and J are TRBV7-9 and TRBJ1-1; 7 bases are shared with TRBD1. V dropped 5 bases and J dropped 5; count of bases not matched to a gene: 5. Germline V gene sequence: CDR1 SEHNR, CDR2 FQNEAQ (reference sequence). The CDR3 loop spans 13 amino acids. DNA for the CDR3: TGTGCCAGCAGCCCGACAGGGCCAACTGAAGCTTTCTTT. It specifies CASSPTGPTEAFF.

The chain carries TRBV6-5 and TRBJ2-5; no definite D call. The V gene lost 6 bases and the J gene lost 2 bases, with 10 bases spanning the gap. CDR1 and CDR2 (germline): MNHEY, SVGAGI. The CDR3 runs 13 residues. CDR3: CASSAQNQETQYF. The DNA of the CDR3 is TGTGCCAGCAGCGCCCAGAATCAAGAGACCCAGTACTTC.

The rearrangement links TRBV2 to TRBJ1-1, with D tentatively TRBD1 (5 bases). V shed 6 bases and J shed 3 bases, with 11 bases lying between them. The CDR3 sequence is 13 residues long. Germline V gene lookup returns CDR1 SNHLY and CDR2 FYNNEI. CDR3 sequence (DNA): TGTGCCAGCAGACCCAGGGTGGACACTGAAGCTTTCTTT. Encoded protein: CASRPRVDTEAFF.

This clone was seen just once. The chain has TRBV7-2 and TRBJ1-2, with 7 bases matching TRBD1. Germline CDR1 SGHTA, CDR2 FQGNSA. This CDR3 is 13 amino acids long. After removal of 3 bases from V and 6 bases from J, the junction contained 4 bases not matched to a gene. The CDR3 protein is CASSLDRLDGYTF. In DNA form, the CDR3 reads TGTGCCAGCAGCTTGGACAGGCTCGATGGCTACACCTTC. The full variable domain, completed using reference TRBV7-2 and TRBJ1-2, is GAGVSQSPSNKVTEKGKDVELRCDPISGHTALYWYRQSLGQGLEFLIYFQGNSAPDKSGLPSDRFSAERTGGSVSTLTIQRTQQEDSAVYLCASSLDRLDGYTFGSGTRLTVV.

The genes are TRBV7-9 and TRBJ1-1; D not certain. This CDR3 region has 12 residues. V lost 5 bases, J lost 1 base, and 5 bases lay in between. Germline assignment: CDR1 SEHNR and CDR2 FQNEAQ (reference sequence). The DNA of the CDR3 is TGTGCCAGCAGCCCGTCGAACACTGAAGCTTTCTTT. Its protein is CASSPSNTEAFF.